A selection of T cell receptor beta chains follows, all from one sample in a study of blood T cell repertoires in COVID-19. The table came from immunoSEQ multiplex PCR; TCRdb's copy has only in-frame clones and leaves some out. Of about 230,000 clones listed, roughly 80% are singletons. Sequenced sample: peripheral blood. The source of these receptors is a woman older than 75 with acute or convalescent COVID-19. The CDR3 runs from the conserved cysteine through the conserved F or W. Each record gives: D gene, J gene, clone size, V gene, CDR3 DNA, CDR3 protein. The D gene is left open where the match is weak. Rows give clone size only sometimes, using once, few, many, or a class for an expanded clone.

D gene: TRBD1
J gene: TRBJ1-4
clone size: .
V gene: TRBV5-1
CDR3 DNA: TGCGCCAGCAGCCAATGGGACAGCGCAACTAATGAAAAACTGTTTTTT
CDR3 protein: CASSQWDSATNEKLFF

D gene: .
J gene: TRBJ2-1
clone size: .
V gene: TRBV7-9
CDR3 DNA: TGTGCCAGCACCCCAGGGGACTACACTATATTCAATGAGCAGTTCTTC
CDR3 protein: CASTPGDYTIFNEQFF

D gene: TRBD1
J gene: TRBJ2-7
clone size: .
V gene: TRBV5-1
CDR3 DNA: TGCGCCAGCAGCTCCAGTGACAGGGTTGAATACGAGCAGTACTTC
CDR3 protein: CASSSSDRVEYEQYF

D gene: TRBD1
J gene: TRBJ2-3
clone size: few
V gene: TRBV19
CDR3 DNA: TGTGCCAGTAGTTCCGGGACAGGGGGCAGAGATACGCAGTATTTT
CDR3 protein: CASSSGTGGRDTQYF

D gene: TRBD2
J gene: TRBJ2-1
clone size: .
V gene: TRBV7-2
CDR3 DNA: TGTGCCAGCAGCCGTGGACTGCCAGCGGGGGGTAATGAGCAGTTCTTC
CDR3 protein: CASSRGLPAGGNEQFF

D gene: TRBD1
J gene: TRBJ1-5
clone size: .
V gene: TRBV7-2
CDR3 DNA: TGTGCCAGCAGCCCATGGACAGGGGGCCGCCAGCCCCAGCATTTT
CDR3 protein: CASSPWTGGRQPQHF

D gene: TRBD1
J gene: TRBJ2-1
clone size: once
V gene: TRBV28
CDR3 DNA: TGTGCCAGCAGTGCCGGACAGGGCTACATCTTC
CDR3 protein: CASSAGQGYIF

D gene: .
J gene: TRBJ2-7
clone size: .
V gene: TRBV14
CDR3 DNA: TGTGCCAGCAGCCAGTCAGGCGTATTCTACGAGCAGTACTTC
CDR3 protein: CASSQSGVFYEQYF

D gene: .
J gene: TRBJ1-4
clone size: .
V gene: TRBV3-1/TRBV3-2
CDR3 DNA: TGTGCCAGCAGCCAAGTCCAGACTAATGAAAAACTGTTTTTT
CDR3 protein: CASSQVQTNEKLFF

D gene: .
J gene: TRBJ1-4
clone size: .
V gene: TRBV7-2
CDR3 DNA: TGTGCCAGCAGCAAGGAGGGGGAAAAACTGTTTTTT
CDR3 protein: CASSKEGEKLFF

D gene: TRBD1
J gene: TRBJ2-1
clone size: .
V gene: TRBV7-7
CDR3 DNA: TGTGCCAGCAGCTTACGACAGGGGGAAATTAGTGAGCAGTTCTTC
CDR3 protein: CASSLRQGEISEQFF

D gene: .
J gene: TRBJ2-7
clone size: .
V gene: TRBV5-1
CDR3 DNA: TGCGCCAGCAGCTTACAGAGCTCCTACGAGCAGTACTTC
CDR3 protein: CASSLQSSYEQYF

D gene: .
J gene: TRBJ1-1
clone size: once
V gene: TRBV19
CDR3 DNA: TGTGCCAGTAGTATCGAGGCAGGGCGAGGAGCTTTCTTT
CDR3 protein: CASSIEAGRGAFF

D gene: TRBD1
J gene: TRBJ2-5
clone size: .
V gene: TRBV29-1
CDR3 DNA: TGCAGCGTTGTTAGGGGGCAAGTGGAGACCCAGTACTTC
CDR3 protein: CSVVRGQVETQYF

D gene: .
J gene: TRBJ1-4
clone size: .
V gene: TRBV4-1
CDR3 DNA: TGCGCCAGCAGCCACCCCAACAGGGCGGGTAATGAAAAACTGTTTTTT
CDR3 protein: CASSHPNRAGNEKLFF

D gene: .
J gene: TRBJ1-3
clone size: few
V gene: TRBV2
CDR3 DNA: TGTGCCAGCAACAGGGTCAGTGGAAACACCATATATTTT
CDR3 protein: CASNRVSGNTIYF

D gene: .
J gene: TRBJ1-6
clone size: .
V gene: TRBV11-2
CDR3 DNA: TGTGCCAGCAGCTTGGCGGGGATCCGTGATTCACCCCTCCACTTT
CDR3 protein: CASSLAGIRDSPLHF

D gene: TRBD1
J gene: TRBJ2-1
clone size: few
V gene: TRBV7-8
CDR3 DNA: TGTGCCAGCAGCTCCGATACGGGGGACAGGGACAATGAGCAGTTCTTC
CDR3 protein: CASSSDTGDRDNEQFF

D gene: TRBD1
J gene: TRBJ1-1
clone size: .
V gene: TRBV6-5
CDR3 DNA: TGTGCCAGCAGTTACCGAACAGGGGGCACTGAAGCTTTCTTT
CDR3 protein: CASSYRTGGTEAFF

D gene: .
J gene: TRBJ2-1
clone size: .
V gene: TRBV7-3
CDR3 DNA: TGTGCCAGCAGCTTAAGCGGGGTTATCAATGAGCAGTTCTTC
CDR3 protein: CASSLSGVINEQFF

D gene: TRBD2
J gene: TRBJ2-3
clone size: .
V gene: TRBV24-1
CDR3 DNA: TGTGCCACCAGTTTCGGACTAGCGGGAGCACAACAACAGCAGTATTTT
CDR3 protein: CATSFGLAGAQQQQYF

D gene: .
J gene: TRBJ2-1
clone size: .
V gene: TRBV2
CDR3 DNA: TGTGCCAGCAGTGGACTAGTCGACAATGAGCAGTTCTTC
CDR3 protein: CASSGLVDNEQFF

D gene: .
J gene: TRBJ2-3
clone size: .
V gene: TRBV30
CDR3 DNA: TGTGCCTGGAGCCGAGGGCTGGCGGGTAACACAGATACGCAGTATTTT
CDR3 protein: CAWSRGLAGNTDTQYF

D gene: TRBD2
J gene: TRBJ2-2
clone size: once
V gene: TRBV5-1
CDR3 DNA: TGCGCCAGCAGCACACTAGCGGGAAGCGGCGGGGAGCTGTTTTTT
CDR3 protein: CASSTLAGSGGELFF

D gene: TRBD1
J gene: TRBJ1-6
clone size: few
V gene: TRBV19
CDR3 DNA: TGTGCCAGTAGTCATCAAACAGGGGACGGATCACCCCTCCACTTT
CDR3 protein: CASSHQTGDGSPLHF

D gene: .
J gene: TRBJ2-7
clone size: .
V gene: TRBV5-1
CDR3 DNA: TGCGCCAGCAGCTTGAATGGCGGGGCCAACGAGCAGTACTTC
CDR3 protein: CASSLNGGANEQYF

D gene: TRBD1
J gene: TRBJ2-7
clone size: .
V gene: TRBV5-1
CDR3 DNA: TGCGCCAGCAGCCCGCAACTCCCGGGACAGGGGTTTGCCTACGAGCAGTACTTC
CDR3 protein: CASSPQLPGQGFAYEQYF

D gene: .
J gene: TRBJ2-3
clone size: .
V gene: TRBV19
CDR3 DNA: TGTGCCAGTAGTATCCGGGGGTCTAGCACAGATACGCAGTATTTT
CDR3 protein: CASSIRGSSTDTQYF

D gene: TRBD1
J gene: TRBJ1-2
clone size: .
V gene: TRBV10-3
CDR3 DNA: TGTGCCATCAGTGAAGTACAGGGGGGGAACTATGGCTACACCTTC
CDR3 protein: CAISEVQGGNYGYTF

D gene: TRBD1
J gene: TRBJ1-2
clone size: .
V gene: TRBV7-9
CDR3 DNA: TGTGCCAGCAGCCGACAGGGGGCTGAGGGCTACACCTTC
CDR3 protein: CASSRQGAEGYTF

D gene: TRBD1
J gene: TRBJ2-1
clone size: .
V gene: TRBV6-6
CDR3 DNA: TGTGCCAGCAGCAGGGACAGGGAGCAGTTCTTC
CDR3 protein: CASSRDREQFF

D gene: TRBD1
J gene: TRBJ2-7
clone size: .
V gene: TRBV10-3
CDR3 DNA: TGTGCCATCAGTGACCCCAGACAGGGGGGTATCCACGAGCAGTACTTC
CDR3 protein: CAISDPRQGGIHEQYF

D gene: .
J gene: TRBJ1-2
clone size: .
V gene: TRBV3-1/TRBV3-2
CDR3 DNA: TGTGCCAGCAGTAACCGGGGGGGTGGGAGCTATGGCTACACCTTC
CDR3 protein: CASSNRGGGSYGYTF

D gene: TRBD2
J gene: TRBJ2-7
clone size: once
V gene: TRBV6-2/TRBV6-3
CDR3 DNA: TGTGCCAGCAGTATCACTAGCGGAGGCGAGCAGTACTTC
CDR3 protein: CASSITSGGEQYF

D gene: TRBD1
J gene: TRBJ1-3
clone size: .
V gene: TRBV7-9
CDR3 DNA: TGTGCCAGCAGCCGGGACAGGGGCTCTGGAAACACCATATATTTT
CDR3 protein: CASSRDRGSGNTIYF

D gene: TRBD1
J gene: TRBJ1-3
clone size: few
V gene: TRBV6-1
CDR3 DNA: TGTGCCAGCAGTGAAGATCGGGACAGTGGAAACACCATATATTTT
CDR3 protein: CASSEDRDSGNTIYF

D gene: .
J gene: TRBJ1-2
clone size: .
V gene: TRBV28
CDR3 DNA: TGTGCCAGCAGTTTTTCCGGGGGGCGGAACTATGGCTACACCTTC
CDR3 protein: CASSFSGGRNYGYTF

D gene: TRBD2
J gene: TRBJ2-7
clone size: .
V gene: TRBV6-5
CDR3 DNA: TGTGCCACCAAAGCGGGAGGGAGCTCCTACGAGCAGTACTTC
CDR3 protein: CATKAGGSSYEQYF

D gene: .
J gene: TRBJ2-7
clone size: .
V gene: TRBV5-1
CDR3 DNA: TGCGCCAGCAGCCTACAGGGTTACGAGCAGTACTTC
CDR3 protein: CASSLQGYEQYF

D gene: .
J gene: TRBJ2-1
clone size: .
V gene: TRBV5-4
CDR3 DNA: TGTGCCAGCAGCTTGACTAGCATGAGCTCCTACAATGAGCAGTTCTTC
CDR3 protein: CASSLTSMSSYNEQFF